By share, the clone carrying this T cell receptor beta chain counts as medium-sized. Its antigen is not known. Carried by each TCR cDNA molecule was a unique molecular identifier. Via MiXCR, TCRdb re-called the 5' RACE reads, giving one row per CDR3 protein. The sample yields about 4,200 distinct CDR3 sequences, about 9% seen once. This record belongs to a study of spatial heterogeneity in lung cancer. As for the study in general: Each unique TCR and UMI combination was seen more than ten times on average in raw reads. Study-wide findings and caveats: Estimation of coverage gave values of approximately 7.1% for alpha and over 12% for beta chains in tumor T cells. Expanded intratumoral alpha and beta TCR counts tracked tumor mutation counts.

The germline gives CDR1 LGHDT, CDR2 YNNKEL (reference sequence). V lost 0 bases to trimming and J lost 13 bases, with 12 bases between them. This CDR3 has 13 amino acids. Documented time point: sample taken at primary tumor resection. The rearrangement uses TRBV3-1 and TRBJ1-4; D gene unclear. The sequence was obtained from a male donor with early-stage non-small cell lung cancer. The sample was lung tumor tissue, taken at surgery. Here the CDR3 reads CASSQDPRGVLFF. Here the CDR3 DNA reads TGTGCCAGCAGCCAAGATCCCCGGGGAGTACTGTTTTTT.